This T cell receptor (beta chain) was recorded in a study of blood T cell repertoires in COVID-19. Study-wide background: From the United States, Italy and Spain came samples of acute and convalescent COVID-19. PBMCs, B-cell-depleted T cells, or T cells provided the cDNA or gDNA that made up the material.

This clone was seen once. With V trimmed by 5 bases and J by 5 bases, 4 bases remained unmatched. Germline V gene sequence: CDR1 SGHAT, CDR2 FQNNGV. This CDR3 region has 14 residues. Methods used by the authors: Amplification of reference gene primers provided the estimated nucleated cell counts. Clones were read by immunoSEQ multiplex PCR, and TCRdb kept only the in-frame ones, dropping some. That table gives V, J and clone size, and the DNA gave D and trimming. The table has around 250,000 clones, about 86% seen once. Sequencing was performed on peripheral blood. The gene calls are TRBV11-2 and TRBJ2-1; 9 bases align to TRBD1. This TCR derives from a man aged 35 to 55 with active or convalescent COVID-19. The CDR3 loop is CASSVRTGDNEQFF. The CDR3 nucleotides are TGTGCCAGCAGCGTAAGGACAGGGGACAATGAGCAGTTCTTC.